This T cell receptor beta chain was profiled in a study of blood T cell repertoires in COVID-19. Whole-study context: Collection of acute and convalescent COVID-19 samples took place in the United States, Italy and Spain. In each case, the material was cDNA or gDNA derived from T cells, B-cell-depleted T cells, or PBMCs.

In the original workflow: It was from reference gene primer amplification that nucleated cell counts were estimated. Using immunoSEQ multiplex PCR, the repertoire was profiled, and TCRdb retains in-frame clones only, with some absent. V, J and clone size are those of that table, while D and trimming were read from the DNA. The repertoire holds about 84,000 clones, with roughly 90% as singletons. CDR3 length: 13 amino acids. Trimming removed 3 bases from V and 11 bases from J; junction bases left unmatched: 9. Looked up from germline, CDR1 is LNHDA and CDR2 is SQIVND (reference sequence). The sequence was obtained from an elderly man with active or convalescent COVID-19. The rearrangement joins TRBV19 to TRBJ1-1, with 7 positions matching TRBD1. Sequencing was done on a sample of peripheral blood. The CDR3 region is CASSMQGVGWAFF. DNA for the CDR3: TGTGCCAGTAGTATGCAGGGGGTTGGATGGGCTTTCTTT.